This passage covers 7 T cell receptor beta chains from one sample sequenced in a study of blood T cell repertoires in COVID-19. TCRdb keeps only in-frame clones here, not all; method: immunoSEQ multiplex PCR. This table has about 140,000 clones, roughly 80% appearing once. Specimen: peripheral blood. The receptors come from a woman between 50 and 59 years old with active or convalescent COVID-19.

V is TRBV29-1 and J is TRBJ1-2, with 7 bases identical to TRBD1. The CDR3 covers 14 residues. Losses at the gene ends were 3 bases for V and 7 bases for J; bases not matched to a gene: 11. Germline CDR1 and CDR2: SQVTM and ANQGSEA. The CDR3 coding sequence is TGCAGCGTTGACTGGCTACAGGGGCACGGTGGCTACACCTTC. The encoded protein is CSVDWLQGHGGYTF.

This chain joins TRBV28 and TRBJ2-1; D unclear. Trimming shortened V by 5 bases and J by 0 bases, and 14 bases separated the two germline ends. Germline V gene lookup returns CDR1 MDHEN and CDR2 SYDVKM. CDR3 length: 16 amino acids. The CDR3 DNA sequence: TGTGCCAGCAGTCCCGGCAGCTGGAGCTCCTACAATGAGCAGTTCTTC. Encoded protein: CASSPGSWSSYNEQFF.

The chain employs TRBV6-6 and TRBJ2-3; 9 positions agree with TRBD2. CDR1 and CDR2 (germline): MNHNY, SVGAGI (reference sequence). The V and J ends lost 2 bases and 4 bases, in that order; junction bases with no gene match: 4. This CDR3 has 15 residues. CDR3 in amino acids: CASSYVAGGADTQYF. In DNA, the CDR3 is TGTGCCAGCAGTTACGTGGCGGGGGGGGCAGATACGCAGTATTTT.

This chain joins TRBV21-1 and TRBJ2-7; the D call of TRBD1 is as the table states it, not checked on the DNA. TRBV21-1 represents a pseudogene. The CDR3 has 14 residues. The CDR3 region is CASSSPGQNYEQYF. For the CDR3, the DNA is TGTGCCAGCAGTTCCCCCGGACAGAACTACGAGCAGTACTTC.

V and J are TRBV28 and TRBJ2-6, with 10 bases that match TRBD1. The CDR3 runs 18 residues. V dropped 4 bases and J dropped 1; count of bases not matched to a gene: 7. Germline V gene data show CDR1 as MDHEN and CDR2 as SYDVKM. The CDR3 DNA reads as TGTGCCAGCAGTTACGCGGGACAGGGGTGGTCTGGGGCCAACGTCCTGACTTTC. It codes for CASSYAGQGWSGANVLTF.

This clone turned up a few times. The chain joins TRBV11-2 to TRBJ1-1; D perhaps matches TRBD1 (5 bases). Germline V gene sequence: CDR1 SGHAT, CDR2 FQNNGV. Trimming cost V 0 bases and J 3 bases, with 11 bases left between them. This CDR3 is 15 amino acids long. The CDR3: CASSLDAGSDTEAFF. The CDR3 DNA reads TGTGCCAGCAGCTTAGATGCAGGGTCGGACACTGAAGCTTTCTTT.

Worth noting for this clone: The junction does not match germline at one end; this may be a read error. The J gene is TRBJ2-7, the V gene TRBV6-6; TRBD2 matches at 8 bases. The CDR3 is made up of 15 amino acids. Germline V CDR1 and CDR2: MNHNY, SVGAGI (reference sequence). DNA for the CDR3: TGTGCCAGCAGTTACGGGCGGGGGGCCTCCCACGAGCAGTACTTC. As protein: CASSYGRGASHEQYF.